This TCR beta chain was profiled in a study of T cell responses to AZD1222 COVID-19 vaccine (dated by TCRdb to about 2021). About the study as a whole: AZD1222 recipients with second doses at about 4 weeks or about 12 weeks were pooled, because spike-specific TCR depth and breadth did not differ between schedules. A total of 230 to 250 trial participants underwent TCR sequencing, of whom roughly 210 had received two doses of AZD1222 and roughly 26 had received two doses of the MenACWY control vaccine. Trial participants were enrolled by age into 18-55, 56-69 and 70-plus year subgroups, with roughly 160, 29 and 62 TCR-sequenced participants respectively. The full study reports these points: Nearly half of unique spike-specific TCRs reportedly recognized epitopes outside regions mutated in the B.1.351 and B.1.1.7 variants. After two AZD1222 doses, spike-specific TCR breadth and depth were significantly higher than at day 0 and than in MenACWY recipients. The 56-69-year group was small, and its depth increase did not reach significance, likely because of low power. Only a handful of AZD1222 recipients were SARS-CoV-2 seropositive at baseline, limiting conclusions about previously exposed vaccinees. The whole spike protein was spanned by vaccine-associated CD4 TCRs, and dominant responses were seen in regions 160-218 and 743-854. Because no day 14 peak-response samples were available, the repertoires could be characterized only after the peak T cell response. Most participants were white British and females outnumbered males, and the authors suggested that clonal diversity may have been underestimated.

The CDR3 regions of human TCRbeta chains were analyzed by immunosequencing. The paper's data handling went like this. TCRs in the repertoires were compared against a reference library of SARS-CoV-2-specific TCRs that had been generated with the MIRA antigen-specificity platform. Breadth was defined as the fraction of unique TCRs that were SARS-CoV-2-associated. Depth was defined as the fraction of total T cells that were SARS-CoV-2-associated. Using the MIRA data, each spike-specific TCR was assigned both to the spike region to which the TCR was reactive and to a CD4 or CD8 class. Log10-transformed breadth and depth values were compared by one-way ANOVA with Sidak's multiple comparisons tests. Entries here come from immuneACCESS through TCRdb and include only in-frame sequences with V and J called. Some clones fail to appear in such tables; in the studies checked, an unresolved V gene covers under half of the shortfall, and the cause of the remainder is unknown. V and J calls and clone size are as listed in that table; D and trimming were resolved from the DNA. The sample records some 140,000 clones, roughly nine tenths of which are singletons. Jointly, the top ten make up less than 3.5% of the sample.

Concerning this clone: Its antigen is unknown. No much larger clonotype is one base removed from it; base qualities were not supplied.

Cut back by 3 bases and 2 bases, the V and J ends lie 8 bases apart. Taken from the germline V gene, the CDR1 and CDR2 loops are SNHLY and FYNNEI. From the cysteine up to the phenylalanine, the CDR3 has a length of 13 residues. The kept DNA is CDR3 alone, 39 bases in frame from the first base. The time point label of this sample denotes: baseline before first vaccination. Vaccinee samples were obtained from the UK trials COV001 and COV002, which included a single-blind randomized controlled phase 2/3 trial of AZD1222 (ChAdOx1 nCoV-19) in healthy adults. For TCRbeta chain sequencing, PBMC samples were collected from trial participants at day 0 and at day 28 after the second dose.

In this chain, TRBV2 is recombined with TRBJ2-7, with the D segment identity uncertain. The TCR comes from an adult in good health. This material consisted of peripheral blood, taken on day 0 of AZD1222 vaccination. At the DNA level, the sequence is TGTGCCAGCAGTGAGGCAGCCCCCTACGAGCAGTACTTC. This gives the protein CASSEAAPYEQYF.